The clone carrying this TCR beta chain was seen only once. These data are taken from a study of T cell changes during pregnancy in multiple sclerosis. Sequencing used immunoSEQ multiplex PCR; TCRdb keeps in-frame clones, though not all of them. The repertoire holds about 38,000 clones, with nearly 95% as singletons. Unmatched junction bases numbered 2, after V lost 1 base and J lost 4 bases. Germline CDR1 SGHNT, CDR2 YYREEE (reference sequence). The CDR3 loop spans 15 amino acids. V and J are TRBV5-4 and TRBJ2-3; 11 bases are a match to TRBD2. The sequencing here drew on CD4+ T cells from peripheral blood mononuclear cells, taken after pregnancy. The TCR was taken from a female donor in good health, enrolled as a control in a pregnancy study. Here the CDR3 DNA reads TGTGCCAGCAGCTTGACTAGCGGGGGACCAGATACGCAGTATTTT. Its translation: CASSLTSGGPDTQYF.